Listed below are T cell receptor beta chains from one sample, sequenced in a study of read filtering for tumor transcriptome and immune sequencing. TCRdb analysed the reads with MiXCR anew, one entry per CDR3 protein. The sample includes roughly 90,000 distinct CDR3 sequences, roughly an eighth of them seen just once. The sample consisted of a population of CD138-negative cells sorted from bone marrow. Receptors originate from a donor aged 40 or over with multiple myeloma. Each CDR3 is given with its conserved first and last residue. The D gene is left open where the match is weak. Only some rows state a clone size, as once, few, many or a class for expanded clones.

>many|TRBJ1-1|TRBV5-1|NA
CASSLAELMNTEAFF
TGCGCCAGCAGCTTGGCCGAGTTAATGAACACTGAAGCTTTCTTT
>many|TRBJ2-3|TRBV29-1|NA
CSVERSGLPTDTQYF
TGCAGCGTTGAACGAAGCGGCCTCCCCACAGATACGCAGTATTTT
>NA|TRBJ2-1|TRBV29-1|NA
CSVGGESYNEQFF
TGCAGCGTTGGGGGTGAGTCCTACAATGAGCAGTTCTTC
>many|TRBJ2-5|TRBV21-1|NA
CASIIAGEIQETQYF
TGTGCCAGCATCATAGCGGGAGAGATCCAAGAGACCCAGTACTTC
>many|TRBJ2-7|TRBV10-3|NA
CAISDNLRGPYEQYF
TGTGCCATCAGTGACAACCTCAGGGGCCCCTACGAGCAGTACTTC
>many|TRBJ1-5|TRBV20-1|NA
CSARSQFNQPQHF
TGCAGTGCTAGATCCCAGTTCAATCAGCCCCAGCATTTT
>many|TRBJ1-1|TRBV7-9|NA
CASSPRGSEAFF
TGTGCCAGCAGTCCAAGGGGCTCTGAAGCTTTCTTT
>few|TRBJ1-5|TRBV20-1|NA
CSASWTEGNQPQHF
TGCAGTGCTAGTTGGACAGAGGGGAATCAGCCCCAGCATTTT
>many|TRBJ2-1|TRBV9|TRBD2
CASSVGYGGRADEQFF
TGTGCCAGCAGCGTAGGGTACGGCGGGAGGGCCGATGAGCAGTTCTTC
>NA|TRBJ2-2|TRBV20-1|TRBD2
CSASSSGSITGELFF
TGCAGTGCTTCCTCTAGCGGGAGTATCACCGGGGAGCTGTTTTTT
>many|TRBJ1-1|TRBV20-1|NA
CSARDSHEGMNTEAFF
TGCAGTGCTAGAGATTCCCATGAAGGGATGAACACTGAAGCTTTCTTT
>NA|TRBJ2-1|TRBV7-2|NA
CASSLTASNNEQFF
TGTGCCAGCAGCTTAACCGCTAGCAACAATGAGCAGTTCTTC
>many|TRBJ2-3|TRBV20-1|NA
CSASTGEEDTDTQYF
TGCAGTGCTTCAACAGGGGAGGAGGACACAGATACGCAGTATTTT
>NA|TRBJ2-1|TRBV11-2|TRBD1
CASSPGQASSYNEQFF
TGTGCCAGCAGCCCCGGACAGGCGTCTTCCTACAATGAGCAGTTCTTC
>many|TRBJ1-5|TRBV20-1|NA
CSAPGAGSQHF
TGCAGTGCTCCCGGGGCCGGGAGCCAGCATTTT
>NA|TRBJ2-3|TRBV24-1|NA
CATSEPGRTDTQYF
TGTGCCACCAGTGAGCCGGGGCGGACAGATACGCAGTATTTT
>many|TRBJ2-1|TRBV11-2|TRBD2
CASSLASLAVQQFF
TGTGCCAGCAGCTTAGCCTCGCTAGCGGTTCAGCAGTTCTTC
>many|TRBJ2-2|TRBV19|NA
CASSTPSGGLTGELFF
TGTGCCAGTAGTACACCCTCCGGGGGCCTGACCGGGGAGCTGTTTTTT
>many|TRBJ2-3|TRBV12-3/TRBV12-4|TRBD1
CASRVGRGQDTQYF
TGTGCCAGCAGGGTTGGCAGGGGGCAAGATACGCAGTATTTT
>many|TRBJ2-1|TRBV5-1|TRBD2
CASSSGLAGGPEQFF
TGCGCCAGCAGCTCGGGACTAGCGGGAGGGCCTGAGCAGTTCTTC
>NA|TRBJ2-5|TRBV28|TRBD2
CASSFRLAGGRGTQYF
TGTGCCAGCAGTTTTAGACTAGCGGGCGGCCGGGGGACCCAGTACTTC
>many|TRBJ2-7|TRBV7-9|NA
CASSPRTDTYEQYF
TGTGCCAGCAGCCCTAGGACAGACACCTACGAGCAGTACTTC
>many|TRBJ2-1|TRBV20-1|TRBD1
CSASLQGGNEQFF
TGCAGTGCTAGCCTACAGGGGGGCAATGAGCAGTTCTTC
>NA|TRBJ2-1|TRBV19|TRBD2
CASSLAGTSGRHEQFF
TGTGCCAGTAGCTTGGCGGGGACTAGCGGGAGACATGAGCAGTTCTTC
>NA|TRBJ1-1|TRBV7-9|NA
CASSFAMRASGTEAFF
TGTGCCAGCAGCTTCGCGATGAGGGCCTCTGGCACTGAAGCTTTCTTT
>few|TRBJ2-7|TRBV3-1|NA
CASSQEGADEQYF
TGTGCCAGCAGCCAAGAGGGGGCTGACGAGCAGTACTTC
>many|TRBJ2-2|TRBV7-3|NA
CASSLGFNTGELFF
TGTGCCAGCAGCTTAGGTTTCAACACCGGGGAGCTGTTTTTT
>many|TRBJ2-2|TRBV28|TRBD1
CASRGTGTFAGELFF
TGTGCCAGCAGGGGGACAGGGACTTTCGCCGGGGAGCTGTTTTTT
>many|TRBJ2-3|TRBV29-1|TRBD2
CSVGGTSGVTDTQYF
TGCAGCGTTGGGGGGACTAGCGGGGTCACAGATACGCAGTATTTT
>NA|TRBJ1-5|TRBV29-1|TRBD1
CSAVGTDLNQPQHF
TGCAGCGCCGTGGGGACAGATCTAAATCAGCCCCAGCATTTT
>many|TRBJ1-5|TRBV12-5|TRBD1
CASVGTGSQPQHF
TGTGCTAGTGTCGGGACAGGGTCTCAGCCCCAGCATTTT
>many|TRBJ2-3|TRBV6-2/TRBV6-3|NA
CASSAPGRATTDTQYF
TGTGCCAGCAGTGCCCCGGGCAGGGCAACCACAGATACGCAGTATTTT
>many|TRBJ2-5|TRBV6-1|NA
CASRGVERKGKETQYF
TGTGCCAGCAGGGGGGTCGAGAGAAAAGGCAAAGAGACCCAGTACTTC
>many|TRBJ2-1|TRBV14|TRBD2
CASRPTSGRYNEQFF
TGTGCCAGCAGACCGACTAGCGGGAGGTACAATGAGCAGTTCTTC